This is a list of T cell receptor beta chains from one sample in a study of vaccination and CD4 T cells after COVID-19. TCRdb processed the PCR reads anew with MiXCR; each CDR3 protein has one entry. The repertoire holds about 14,000 distinct CDR3 sequences, with around 50% as singletons. Their specific antigens are unknown. The specimen was CD4+ T cells from blood, cultured in vitro, collected before SARS-CoV-2 vaccination. All receptors derive from a human donor who had recovered from COVID-19. CDR3s leave out the opening cysteine and the closing phenylalanine or tryptophan. Fields, in order: V gene, J gene, CDR3 protein.

V gene: TRBV27
J gene: TRBJ1-5
CDR3 protein: ASSPHPQYQPQH

V gene: TRBV28
J gene: TRBJ2-1
CDR3 protein: ASSLSRGNEQF

V gene: TRBV30
J gene: TRBJ1-2
CDR3 protein: ADFNPGQGNYGYT

V gene: TRBV11-3
J gene: TRBJ1-2
CDR3 protein: ASSLGRNYGYT

V gene: TRBV25-1
J gene: TRBJ2-3
CDR3 protein: ASSAGGGSTDTQY

V gene: TRBV20-1
J gene: TRBJ2-5
CDR3 protein: SAVTGLGETQY

V gene: TRBV27
J gene: TRBJ1-1
CDR3 protein: ASSFLSTRDTEAF

V gene: TRBV7-2
J gene: TRBJ1-2
CDR3 protein: ASRARDFYGYT

V gene: TRBV20-1
J gene: TRBJ2-3
CDR3 protein: SAPITSTDTQY

V gene: TRBV20-1
J gene: TRBJ2-3
CDR3 protein: SAPGRTDTQY

V gene: TRBV20-1
J gene: TRBJ2-7
CDR3 protein: SASRGLAMRYEQY

V gene: TRBV7-9
J gene: TRBJ2-7
CDR3 protein: ATNGDSSYEQY

V gene: TRBV6-1
J gene: TRBJ2-5
CDR3 protein: ASRIKVLAGNHQETQY

V gene: TRBV6-2/TRBV6-3
J gene: TRBJ1-2
CDR3 protein: ASSTQGAVDGYT

V gene: TRBV7-2
J gene: TRBJ2-2
CDR3 protein: ASSPRRGSTGELF

V gene: TRBV6-5
J gene: TRBJ1-1
CDR3 protein: ASSSLSGRAVTEAF

V gene: TRBV7-2
J gene: TRBJ2-3
CDR3 protein: ASSLRPDTQY

V gene: TRBV7-8
J gene: TRBJ2-3
CDR3 protein: ASSLAGYRTDTQY

V gene: TRBV6-1
J gene: TRBJ2-7
CDR3 protein: ASSAPWTGTYEQY

V gene: TRBV21-1
J gene: TRBJ1-1
CDR3 protein: ASSKANYSGTDRANTEAF

V gene: TRBV7-2
J gene: TRBJ1-1
CDR3 protein: ASSSRRENTEAF

V gene: TRBV20-1
J gene: TRBJ2-4
CDR3 protein: SAPRGGIQY

V gene: TRBV27
J gene: TRBJ2-2
CDR3 protein: ASGVRTGELF

V gene: TRBV20-1
J gene: TRBJ1-5
CDR3 protein: SARDGSNQPQH

V gene: TRBV6-5
J gene: TRBJ1-1
CDR3 protein: ASSLKREGGYTEAF

V gene: TRBV7-3
J gene: TRBJ2-3
CDR3 protein: ASSLGGANTDTQY

V gene: TRBV27
J gene: TRBJ1-5
CDR3 protein: ASSLVGQGPRQPQH

V gene: TRBV7-2
J gene: TRBJ1-6
CDR3 protein: ASSLDSGSTLH

V gene: TRBV7-9
J gene: TRBJ2-3
CDR3 protein: ASSPLMAGGADTQY

V gene: TRBV6-1
J gene: TRBJ1-5
CDR3 protein: ASSAGTGGDQPQH

V gene: TRBV9
J gene: TRBJ2-7
CDR3 protein: ASSLLPGPYEQY

V gene: TRBV24-1
J gene: TRBJ2-5
CDR3 protein: ATSDGRGLAETQY

V gene: TRBV7-8
J gene: TRBJ1-5
CDR3 protein: ASSRRAAGNQPQH

V gene: TRBV11-2
J gene: TRBJ2-7
CDR3 protein: ASSITVGTGSADEQY

V gene: TRBV21-1
J gene: TRBJ1-5
CDR3 protein: ASRRGGWPQH

V gene: TRBV7-3
J gene: TRBJ1-1
CDR3 protein: ASSFSQNTEAF

V gene: TRBV19
J gene: TRBJ1-2
CDR3 protein: ASSISGVGYT

V gene: TRBV5-1
J gene: TRBJ1-3
CDR3 protein: ASSLGGVNSGNTIY

V gene: TRBV6-2/TRBV6-3
J gene: TRBJ2-5
CDR3 protein: ASSYSIYSETQY

V gene: TRBV19
J gene: TRBJ1-2
CDR3 protein: ASKFRRGTGGADYGYT

V gene: TRBV10-3
J gene: TRBJ1-2
CDR3 protein: AISEMDRGKGQNYGYT

V gene: TRBV6-1
J gene: TRBJ1-5
CDR3 protein: ASTAGRYQPQH

V gene: TRBV18
J gene: TRBJ1-1
CDR3 protein: ASSLTGQGLLNTEAF

V gene: TRBV6-5
J gene: TRBJ2-1
CDR3 protein: ASSYSRSSGHEQF

V gene: TRBV20-1
J gene: TRBJ2-3
CDR3 protein: SARDAVRTDTQY

V gene: TRBV20-1
J gene: TRBJ2-1
CDR3 protein: SARPQSRNEQF

V gene: TRBV2
J gene: TRBJ2-1
CDR3 protein: ASSEWGQGSYNEQF

V gene: TRBV12-3/TRBV12-4
J gene: TRBJ1-1
CDR3 protein: ASRSSYEQGYEAF

V gene: TRBV20-1
J gene: TRBJ2-7
CDR3 protein: SASRSSSGGYEQY

V gene: TRBV20-1
J gene: TRBJ1-2
CDR3 protein: SARGRDSHGYT

V gene: TRBV29-1
J gene: TRBJ2-5
CDR3 protein: SVEGDLADQETQY

V gene: TRBV20-1
J gene: TRBJ2-7
CDR3 protein: SATEDNSYEQY

V gene: TRBV5-4
J gene: TRBJ1-2
CDR3 protein: ASRHDRGLFYGYT

V gene: TRBV20-1
J gene: TRBJ2-3
CDR3 protein: SARVTSTDTQY

V gene: TRBV19
J gene: TRBJ1-5
CDR3 protein: ASSMRQGGQPQH

V gene: TRBV6-1
J gene: TRBJ1-2
CDR3 protein: ASSASGTGEILNYGYT

V gene: TRBV7-2
J gene: TRBJ2-7
CDR3 protein: ASSLSGAAYEQY